A single sample is the source of the 7 T cell receptor beta chains below, sequenced in a study of T cell changes during pregnancy in multiple sclerosis. TCRdb's table, derived via immunoSEQ multiplex PCR, lists solely in-frame clones and lacks some. This repertoire shows 50,000 or so clones, 75% to 95% found once; its top ten account for 1% to 1.5%. This specimen was peripheral blood, taken after pregnancy. The source of these receptors is a female donor in good health, enrolled as a control in a pregnancy study.

J is TRBJ1-4 and V is TRBV7-2, with D possibly matching TRBD1 (6 bases). Germline V gives CDR1 SGHTA, CDR2 FQGNSA. The V end lost 1 base, the J end lost 7 bases, and 10 bases lay between the germline ends. This CDR3 region has 14 residues. CDR3 DNA: TGTGCCAGCAGCTTAGTCAGGGGTGCTGAAAAACTGTTTTTT. Protein sequence: CASSLVRGAEKLFF. Full variable domain (remainder filled in from reference TRBV7-2 and TRBJ1-4): GAGVSQSPSNKVTEKGKDVELRCDPISGHTALYWYRQSLGQGLEFLIYFQGNSAPDKSGLPSDRFSAERTGGSVSTLTIQRTQQEDSAVYLCASSLVRGAEKLFFGSGTQLSVL.

This clone was counted once. This chain links TRBV7-2 with TRBJ2-1; D unresolved. The CDR3 spans 16 residues. Germline CDR1 is SGHTA and CDR2 is FQGNSA. V dropped 5 bases and J dropped 2 bases, with 16 bases sitting between them. The CDR3 DNA sequence: TGTGCCAGCAGCAGACGCGACGAGCGTACCTACAATGAGCAGTTCTTC. Translating gives CASSRRDERTYNEQFF. The variable domain in full, completed from reference TRBV7-2 and TRBJ2-1, reads GAGVSQSPSNKVTEKGKDVELRCDPISGHTALYWYRQSLGQGLEFLIYFQGNSAPDKSGLPSDRFSAERTGGSVSTLTIQRTQQEDSAVYLCASSRRDERTYNEQFFGPGTRLTVL.

V and J are TRBV30 and TRBJ2-1, with D tentatively TRBD1 (6 bases). The CDR3 loop spans 14 amino acids. From germline, CDR1 is GTSNPN and CDR2 SVGIG (reference sequence). V lost 1 base and J 5 bases, leaving 12 bases between the germline ends. In DNA, the CDR3 is TGTGCCTGGAGTGCAGGGGTTCGGAACAATGAGCAGTTCTTC. It encodes CAWSAGVRNNEQFF.

The chain combines TRBV6-1 with TRBJ2-7; 7 nucleotides line up with TRBD1. The CDR3 contains 14 residues. After removal of 5 bases from V and 4 bases from J, the junction contained 8 bases not matched to a gene. Germline lookup yields CDR1 MNHNS and CDR2 SASEGT. The CDR3 DNA sequence: TGTGCCAGCAGTATCGTCGACAGGGATTACGAGCAGTACTTC. Translation gives CASSIVDRDYEQYF.

This chain uses TRBV6-5 with TRBJ2-5; 10 bases agree with TRBD1. The germline CDR1 and CDR2 sequences are MNHEY and SVGAGI. V lost 4 bases to trimming and J lost 2 bases; unmatched junction nucleotides: 4. This CDR3 is built from 15 residues. In DNA form, the CDR3 reads TGTGCCAGCAGTTCCTGGACAGGGGGGCAAGAGACCCAGTACTTC. It yields the protein CASSSWTGGQETQYF.

This sequence joins TRBV5-1 and TRBJ1-1; weak D call: TRBD1 (5 bases). The germline CDR1 and CDR2 sequences are SGHRS and YFSETQ. CDR3 length: 17 residues. With 0 bases removed from V and 0 bases from J, the gap between germline ends came to 15 bases. For the CDR3, the DNA is TGCGCCAGCAGCTTGGTACAGGCTAGGGGTCTGAACACTGAAGCTTTCTTT. Encoded protein: CASSLVQARGLNTEAFF.

This chain uses TRBV4-1 with TRBJ1-4, with 8 bases fitting TRBD1. With 0 bases clipped from V and 6 bases from J, the junction kept 9 bases outside the gene matches. Germline CDR1 is MGHRA and CDR2 is YSYEKL. The CDR3 is made up of 17 amino acids. CDR3 DNA sequence: TGCGCCAGCAGCCAAGAAGGGGGGGCAGGGGGCTATGAAAAACTGTTTTTT. Protein: CASSQEGGAGGYEKLFF.